The clone carrying this T cell receptor (beta chain) was counted between two and nine times. Its antigen remains unidentified. The V end was cut by 0 bases, the J end by 2 bases, with 13 bases between. This CDR3 spans 16 amino acids. Per the germline V gene, CDR1 is LGHNA and CDR2 is YNFKEQ. These data originate in a study of identical twins. Study-level results: A partial confounding effect on zero-insertion analyses could come from invariant MAIT and iNKT cells.

One entry per CDR3 protein results from TCRdb running MiXCR on the 5' RACE reads. The sample records 1.5 million to 2 million distinct CDR3 sequences, about 32% being singletons. The clonotype originates from a newborn girl in good health. Specimen: cord blood. The V call is TRBV4-2, the J call TRBJ2-5; a weak D match, TRBD2 (6 bases). CDR3 in DNA: TGTGCCAGCAGCCAAGATCCGTCGCGGGGACAAGAGACCCAGTACTTC. Its protein product is CASSQDPSRGQETQYF.